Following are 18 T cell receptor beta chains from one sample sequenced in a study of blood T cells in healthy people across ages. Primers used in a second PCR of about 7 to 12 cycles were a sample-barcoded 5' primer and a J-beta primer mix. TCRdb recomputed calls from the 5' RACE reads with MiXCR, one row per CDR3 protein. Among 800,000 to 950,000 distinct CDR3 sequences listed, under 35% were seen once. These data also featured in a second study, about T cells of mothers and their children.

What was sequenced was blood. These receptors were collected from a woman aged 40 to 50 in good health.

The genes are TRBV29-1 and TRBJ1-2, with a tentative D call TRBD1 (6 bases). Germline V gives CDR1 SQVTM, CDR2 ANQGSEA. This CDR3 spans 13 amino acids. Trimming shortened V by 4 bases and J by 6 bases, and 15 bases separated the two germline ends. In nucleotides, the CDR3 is TGCAGCGTTGGTCCGGGGGCGGGAGATGGCTACACCTTC. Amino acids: CSVGPGAGDGYTF.

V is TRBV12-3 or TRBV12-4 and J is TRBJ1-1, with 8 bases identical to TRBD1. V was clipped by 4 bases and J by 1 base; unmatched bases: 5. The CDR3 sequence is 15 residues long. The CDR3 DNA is TGTGCCAGCAGTTATGGACAGGGTTCGAACACTGAAGCTTTCTTT. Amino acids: CASSYGQGSNTEAFF.

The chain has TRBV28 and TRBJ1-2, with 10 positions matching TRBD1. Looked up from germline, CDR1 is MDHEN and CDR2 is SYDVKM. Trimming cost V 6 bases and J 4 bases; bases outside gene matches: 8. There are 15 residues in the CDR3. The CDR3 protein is CASRTGTGAIYGYTF. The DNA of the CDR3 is TGTGCCAGCAGGACCGGGACAGGGGCGATCTATGGCTACACCTTC.

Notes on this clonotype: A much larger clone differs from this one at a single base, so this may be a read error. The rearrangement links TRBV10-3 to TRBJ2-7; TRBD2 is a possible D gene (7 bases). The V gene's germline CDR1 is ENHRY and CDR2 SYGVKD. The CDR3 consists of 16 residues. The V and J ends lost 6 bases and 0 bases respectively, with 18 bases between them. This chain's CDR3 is CAIRPGRGADSYEQYF. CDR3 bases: TGTGCCATCAGGCCGGGACGGGGGGCGGACTCCTACGAGCAGTACTTC.

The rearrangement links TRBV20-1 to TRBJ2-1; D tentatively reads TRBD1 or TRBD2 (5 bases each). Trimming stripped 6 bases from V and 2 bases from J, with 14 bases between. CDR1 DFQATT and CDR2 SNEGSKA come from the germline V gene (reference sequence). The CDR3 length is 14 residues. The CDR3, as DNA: TGCAGTGCCCCTCGGGGCGGAGCCTACAATGAGCAGTTCTTC. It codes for CSAPRGGAYNEQFF.

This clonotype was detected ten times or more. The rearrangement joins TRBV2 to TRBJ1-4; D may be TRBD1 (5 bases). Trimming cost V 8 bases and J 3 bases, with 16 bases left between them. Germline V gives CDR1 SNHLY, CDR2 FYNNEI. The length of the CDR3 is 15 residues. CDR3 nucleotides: TGTGCCAGCCTCCGGGAAGGGGCTTCTAATGAAAAACTGTTTTTT. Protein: CASLREGASNEKLFF. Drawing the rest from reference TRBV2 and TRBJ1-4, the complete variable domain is EPEVTQTPSHQVTQMGQEVILRCVPISNHLYFYWYRQILGQKVEFLVSFYNNEISEKSEIFDDQFSVERPDGSNFTLKIRSTKLEDSAMYFCASLREGASNEKLFFGSGTQLSVL.

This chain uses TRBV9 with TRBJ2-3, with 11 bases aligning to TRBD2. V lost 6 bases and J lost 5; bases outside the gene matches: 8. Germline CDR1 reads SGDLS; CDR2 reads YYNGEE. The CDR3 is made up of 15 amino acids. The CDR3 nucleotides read TGTGCCAGCACCATAGCGGGGGGGTTGAAAGATACGCAGTATTTT. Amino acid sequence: CASTIAGGLKDTQYF.

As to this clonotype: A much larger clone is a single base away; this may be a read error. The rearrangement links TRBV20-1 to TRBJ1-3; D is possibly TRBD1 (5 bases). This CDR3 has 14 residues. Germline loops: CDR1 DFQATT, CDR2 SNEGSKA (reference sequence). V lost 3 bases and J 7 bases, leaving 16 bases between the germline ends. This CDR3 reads CSARPPGRGNTIYF. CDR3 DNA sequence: TGCAGTGCTAGGCCCCCAGGACGGGGCAACACCATATATTTT.

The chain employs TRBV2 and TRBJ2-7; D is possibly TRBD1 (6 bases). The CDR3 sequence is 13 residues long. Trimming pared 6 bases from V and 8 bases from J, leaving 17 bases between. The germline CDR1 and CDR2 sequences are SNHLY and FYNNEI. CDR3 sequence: CASSGQDRSKQYF. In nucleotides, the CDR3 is TGTGCCAGCAGCGGCCAAGACAGGAGCAAGCAGTACTTC.

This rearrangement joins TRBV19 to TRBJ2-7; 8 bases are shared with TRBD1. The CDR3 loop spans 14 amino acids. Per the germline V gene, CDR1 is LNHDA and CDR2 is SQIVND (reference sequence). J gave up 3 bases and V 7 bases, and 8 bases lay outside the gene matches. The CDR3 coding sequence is TGTGCCAGTACCCAGGGGGCAGGGGGCTACGAGCAGTACTTC. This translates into CASTQGAGGYEQYF.

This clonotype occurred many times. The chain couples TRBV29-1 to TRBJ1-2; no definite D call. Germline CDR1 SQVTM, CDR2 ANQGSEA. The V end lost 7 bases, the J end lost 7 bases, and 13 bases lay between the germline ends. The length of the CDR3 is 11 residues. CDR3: CSGQDPGGYTF. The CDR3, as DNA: TGCAGCGGCCAAGACCCAGGTGGCTACACCTTC.

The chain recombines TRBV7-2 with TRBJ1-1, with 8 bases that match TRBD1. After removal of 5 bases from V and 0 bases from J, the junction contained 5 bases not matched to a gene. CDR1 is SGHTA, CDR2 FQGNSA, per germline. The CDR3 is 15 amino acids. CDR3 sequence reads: CASSPRGRVNTEAFF. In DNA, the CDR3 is TGTGCCAGCAGCCCCAGGGGGCGGGTGAACACTGAAGCTTTCTTT.

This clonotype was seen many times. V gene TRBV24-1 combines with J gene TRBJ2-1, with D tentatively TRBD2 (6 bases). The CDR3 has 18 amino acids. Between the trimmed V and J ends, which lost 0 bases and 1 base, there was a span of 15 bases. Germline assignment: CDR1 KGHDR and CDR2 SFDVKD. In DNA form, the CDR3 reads TGTGCCACCAGTGATTTGCCGTCACGGACTAAGTCCTACAATGAGCAGTTCTTC. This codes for CATSDLPSRTKSYNEQFF.

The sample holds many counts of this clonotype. CDR3 in amino acids: CATLTGTGTDTQYF. The CDR3 DNA reads as TGTGCCACCCTAACAGGGACGGGCACAGATACGCAGTATTTT. The chain uses TRBV15 and TRBJ2-3, with D maybe TRBD1 (6 bases). Germline CDR1 and CDR2: LNHNV and YYDKDF (reference sequence). This CDR3 is built from 14 residues. V dropped 8 bases and J dropped 1 base, with 13 bases sitting between them.

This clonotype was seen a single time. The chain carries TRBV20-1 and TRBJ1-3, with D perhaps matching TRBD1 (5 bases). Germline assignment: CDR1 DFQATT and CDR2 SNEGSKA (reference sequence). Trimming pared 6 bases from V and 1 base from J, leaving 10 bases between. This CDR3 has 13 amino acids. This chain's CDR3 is CSAPGRSGNTIYF. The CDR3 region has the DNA TGCAGTGCCCCAGGGAGGTCTGGAAACACCATATATTTT.

CDR3 amino acids: CASRRTGTNTGELFF. CDR3 in DNA: TGCGCCAGCAGAAGGACAGGGACGAACACCGGGGAGCTGTTTTTT. The chain links TRBV5-1 to TRBJ2-2, with 8 bases aligning to TRBD1. The CDR3 runs to 15 residues. Germline CDR1 is SGHRS and CDR2 is YFSETQ. V was clipped by 5 bases and J by 0 bases; unmatched bases: 3.

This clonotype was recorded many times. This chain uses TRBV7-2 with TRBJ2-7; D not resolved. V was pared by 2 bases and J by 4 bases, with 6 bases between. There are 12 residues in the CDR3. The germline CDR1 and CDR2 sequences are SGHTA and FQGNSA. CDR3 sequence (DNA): TGTGCCAGCAGCTTATTCTTATACGAGCAGTACTTC. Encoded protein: CASSLFLYEQYF.

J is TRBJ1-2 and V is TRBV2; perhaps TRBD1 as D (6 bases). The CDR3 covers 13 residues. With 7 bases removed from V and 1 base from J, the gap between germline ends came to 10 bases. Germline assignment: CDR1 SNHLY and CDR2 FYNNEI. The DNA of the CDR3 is TGTGCCAGCATACGGACAGTTAACTATGGCTACACCTTC. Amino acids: CASIRTVNYGYTF.